This T cell receptor (beta chain) was sequenced in a study of blood T cell repertoires in COVID-19 (dated by TCRdb to between 2020 and 2021). Background on the whole study: The collaborator samples originated in the United States, Italy and Spain and spanned the acute and convalescent phases of COVID-19. Where available, HLA class I and class II types were obtained from metadata supplied by the sample provider rather than from assay-based typing. The material from the prospective study consisted of cDNA or gDNA derived from T cells, B-cell-depleted T cells, or PBMCs. A freely available public database, intended as a resource for researchers studying the immune response to SARS-CoV-2, is where the repertoires were released. Samples came from the ongoing ImmuneRACE study (first 160 participants) plus 1,254 subjects from 6 global collaborators. The dataset comprised deeply sampled blood TCRbeta repertoires from subjects exposed to, actively infected with, or recovered from COVID-19. The sample metadata nearly always contained a de-identified subject ID, COVID-19 status, age in years and sex. Broad study findings and their caveats: The quantity of clinical and demographic metadata differed by source and by participant and was supplied without curation.

V and J lose 8 bases and 0 bases, and a span of 14 bases separates them. The germline V gene encodes CDR1 GTSNPN and CDR2 SVGIG (reference sequence). Spanning cysteine to phenylalanine, the CDR3 consists of 14 amino acids. Only CDR3 DNA remains: 42 bases, in frame from the first base. About this clone: What this receptor recognizes is not known. No clone much larger than this one lies a single base away; base qualities are absent.

One collaborating source in Seattle enrolled patients during active infection and followed them longitudinally through the course of disease. Whole blood was collected in K2EDTA tubes by collaborating institutions according to the institutions' own protocols. For TCRbeta analysis, collaborators shipped samples in one of three forms: frozen whole blood, isolated PBMCs, or DNA extracted from either of those sample types. TCRbeta CDR3 regions were amplified from genomic DNA using the immunoSEQ Assay, a bias-controlled multiplex PCR. Processing in the source paper ran as follows. The number of nucleated cells in each sample was estimated from the amplification of reference gene primers within the assay. To quantify the absolute abundance of each unique TCRbeta CDR3 rearrangement, sequence reads were collapsed and filtered. For each sample, productive Simpson clonality was calculated by taking the square root of Simpson's diversity index across productive rearrangements. TCRdb stores this immuneACCESS table with in-frame sequences only. Part of the clones is absent; in the studies checked, under half of the shortfall reflects unresolved V genes, and no reason is known for the rest. V, J and clone size derive from that table, while D and trimming were established from the DNA sequence. This sample gives 310,000 or so clones in total; roughly 86% of them show up just once. The top ten clones comprise roughly a tenth of the sample.

The V and J segments used are TRBV30 and TRBJ1-3; tentative D gene TRBD1, with 5 bases matching. The receptor was isolated from a man aged 25-40 years with COVID-19, enrolled during active disease. The sample comprised peripheral blood. CDR3 sequence: CAAGGRRSGNTIYF. The nucleotide sequence reads TGTGCCGCCGGGGGACGCCGCTCTGGAAACACCATATATTTT. The entire variable domain, with the stretches around the CDR3 drawn from the reference TRBV30 and TRBJ1-3 proteins, is SQTIHQWPATLVQPVGSPLSLECTVEGTSNPNLYWYRQAAGRGLQLLFYSVGIGQISSEVPQNLSASRPQDRQFILSSKKLLLSDSGFYLCAAGGRRSGNTIYFGEGSWLTVV.